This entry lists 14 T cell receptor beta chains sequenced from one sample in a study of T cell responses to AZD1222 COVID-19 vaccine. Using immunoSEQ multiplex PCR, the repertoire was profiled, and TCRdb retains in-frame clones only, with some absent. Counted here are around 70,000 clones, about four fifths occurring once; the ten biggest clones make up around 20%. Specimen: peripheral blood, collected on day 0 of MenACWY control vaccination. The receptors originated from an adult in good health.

CDR3 residues: CASSNLQGGTGNTIYF. The CDR3 DNA sequence: TGTGCCAGTAGTAACCTACAGGGAGGAACGGGAAACACCATATATTTT. The chain is built from TRBV19 and TRBJ1-3; D is perhaps TRBD1 (6 bases). The CDR3 totals 16 residues. V was clipped by 4 bases and J by 4 bases, with 17 bases between them. Germline V gene lookup returns CDR1 LNHDA and CDR2 SQIVND (reference sequence).

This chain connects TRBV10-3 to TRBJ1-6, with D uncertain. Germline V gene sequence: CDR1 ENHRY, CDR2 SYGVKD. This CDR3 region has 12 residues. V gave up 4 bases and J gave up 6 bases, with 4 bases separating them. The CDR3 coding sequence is TGTGCCATCAGTGCGGGTAATTCACCCCTCCACTTT. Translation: CAISAGNSPLHF.

This CDR3 reads CASSHGDGATQHF. Written as DNA, the CDR3 is TGTGCCAGCAGTCACGGGGACGGAGCTACCCAGCATTTT. The V and J genes are TRBV12-3 or TRBV12-4 and TRBJ1-5, with D maybe TRBD1 (5 bases). V lost 5 bases and J lost 11, with 16 bases in between. The CDR3 has 13 residues.

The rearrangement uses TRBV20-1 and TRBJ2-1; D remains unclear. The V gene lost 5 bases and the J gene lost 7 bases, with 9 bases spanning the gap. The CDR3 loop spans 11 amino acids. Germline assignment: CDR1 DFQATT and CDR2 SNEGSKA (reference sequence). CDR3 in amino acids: CSAGPKNEQFF. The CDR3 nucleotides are TGCAGTGCTGGCCCTAAGAATGAGCAGTTCTTC.

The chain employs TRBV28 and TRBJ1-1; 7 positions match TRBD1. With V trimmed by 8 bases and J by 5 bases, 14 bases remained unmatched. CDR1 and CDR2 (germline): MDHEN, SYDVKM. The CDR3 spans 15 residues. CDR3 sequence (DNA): TGTGCCAGCGAACAAGGGGGCGCGGCGAGGACTGAAGCTTTCTTT. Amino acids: CASEQGGAARTEAFF.

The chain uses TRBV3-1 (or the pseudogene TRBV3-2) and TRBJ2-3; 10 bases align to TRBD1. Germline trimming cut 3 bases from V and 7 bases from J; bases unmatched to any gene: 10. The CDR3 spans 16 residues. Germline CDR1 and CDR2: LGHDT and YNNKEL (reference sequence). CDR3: CASSQAGQGMKNTQYF. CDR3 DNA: TGTGCCAGCAGCCAGGCGGGACAGGGGATGAAAAATACGCAGTATTTT.

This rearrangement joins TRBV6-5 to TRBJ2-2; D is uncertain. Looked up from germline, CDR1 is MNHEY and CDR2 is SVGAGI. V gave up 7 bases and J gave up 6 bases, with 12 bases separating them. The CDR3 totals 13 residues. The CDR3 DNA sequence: TGTGCCAGCATCAGTCGGCATGCCGGGGAGCTGTTTTTT. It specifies CASISRHAGELFF.

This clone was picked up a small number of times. The CDR3 spells CASSSDRGNPYEQYF. The CDR3 DNA follows: TGTGCCAGCAGCTCCGACAGGGGGAATCCCTACGAGCAGTACTTC. The rearrangement joins TRBV7-9 to TRBJ2-7; 9 bases align to TRBD1. Germline CDR1 is SEHNR and CDR2 is FQNEAQ (reference sequence). This CDR3 is 15 amino acids long. V was pared by 4 bases and J by 2 bases, with 6 bases of the junction left unmatched.

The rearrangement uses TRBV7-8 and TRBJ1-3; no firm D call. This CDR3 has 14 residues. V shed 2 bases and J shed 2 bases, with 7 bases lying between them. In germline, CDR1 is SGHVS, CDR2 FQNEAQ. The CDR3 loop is CASSLQAAGNTIYF. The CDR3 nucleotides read TGTGCCAGCAGCTTACAGGCAGCTGGAAACACCATATATTTT.

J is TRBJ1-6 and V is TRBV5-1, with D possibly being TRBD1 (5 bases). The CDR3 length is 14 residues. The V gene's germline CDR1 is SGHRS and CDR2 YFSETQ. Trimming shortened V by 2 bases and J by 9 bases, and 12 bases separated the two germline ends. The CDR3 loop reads CASSFGAGTSPLHF. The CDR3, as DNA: TGCGCCAGCAGCTTCGGGGCAGGGACTTCACCCCTCCACTTT.

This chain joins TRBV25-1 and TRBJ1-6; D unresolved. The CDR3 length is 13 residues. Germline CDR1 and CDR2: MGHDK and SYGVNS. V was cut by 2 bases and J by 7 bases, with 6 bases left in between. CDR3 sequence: CASSEEGNSPLHF. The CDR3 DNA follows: TGTGCCAGCAGTGAAGAAGGGAATTCACCCCTCCACTTT.

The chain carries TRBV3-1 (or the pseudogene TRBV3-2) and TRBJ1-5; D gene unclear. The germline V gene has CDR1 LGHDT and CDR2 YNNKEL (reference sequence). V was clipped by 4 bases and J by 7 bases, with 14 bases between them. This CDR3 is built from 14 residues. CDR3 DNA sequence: TGTGCCAGCAGCCTGGGCCCCTCGGGGCAGCCCCAGCATTTT. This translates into CASSLGPSGQPQHF.

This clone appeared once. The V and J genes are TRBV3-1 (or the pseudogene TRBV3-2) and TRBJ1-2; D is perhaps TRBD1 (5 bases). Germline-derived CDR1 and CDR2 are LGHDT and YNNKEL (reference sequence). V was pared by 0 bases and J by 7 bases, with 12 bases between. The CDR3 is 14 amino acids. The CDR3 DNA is TGTGCCAGCAGCCAAGATGGGGCATGGCTTGGCTACACCTTC. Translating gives CASSQDGAWLGYTF.

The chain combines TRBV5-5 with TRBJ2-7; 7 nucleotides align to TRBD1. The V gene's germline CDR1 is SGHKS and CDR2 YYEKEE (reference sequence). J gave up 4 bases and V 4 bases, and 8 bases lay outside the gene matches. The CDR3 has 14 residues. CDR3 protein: CASSPRDSRYEQYF. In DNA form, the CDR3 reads TGTGCCAGCAGCCCCCGGGACAGCCGGTACGAGCAGTACTTC.